This T cell receptor (beta chain) was recorded in a study of blood T cell repertoires in COVID-19. Study details: Acute and convalescent COVID-19 specimens originated in the United States, Italy and Spain. PBMCs, B-cell-depleted T cells, or T cells provided the cDNA or gDNA that made up the material.

This CDR3 has 13 residues. The germline CDR1 and CDR2 sequences are SGDLS and YYNGEE. V shed 8 bases, J shed 4 bases, and the junction held 3 bases outside the gene matches. Per the original methods: Amplification from reference gene primers served as the basis for estimated nucleated cell counts. TCRdb keeps only in-frame clones here, not all; method: immunoSEQ multiplex PCR. That table furnishes V, J and clone size, whereas the DNA furnished D and trimming. The sample consists of about 120,000 clones, 60% to 85% of them appearing once. The clonotype was recovered from a man in his 70s with acute or convalescent COVID-19. J is TRBJ2-2 and V is TRBV9; 9 bases map to TRBD1. Sequencing input: peripheral blood. Here the CDR3 reads CASGDRATGELFF. CDR3 bases: TGTGCCAGTGGGGACAGGGCCACCGGGGAGCTGTTTTTT.